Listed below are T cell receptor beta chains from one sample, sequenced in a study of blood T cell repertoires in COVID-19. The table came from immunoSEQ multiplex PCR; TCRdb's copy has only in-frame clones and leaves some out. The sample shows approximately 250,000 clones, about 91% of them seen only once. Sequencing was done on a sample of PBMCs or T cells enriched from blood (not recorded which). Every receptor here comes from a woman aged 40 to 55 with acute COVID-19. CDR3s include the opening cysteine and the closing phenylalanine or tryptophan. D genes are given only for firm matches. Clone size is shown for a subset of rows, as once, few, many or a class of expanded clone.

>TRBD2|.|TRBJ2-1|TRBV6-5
TGTGCCAGCATGAAGTGGGGAGGGAGATACAATGAGCAGTTCTTC
CASMKWGGRYNEQFF
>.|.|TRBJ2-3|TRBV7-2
TGTGCCAGCAGCGGGCTCCCCCGAAGCACAGATACGCAGTATTTT
CASSGLPRSTDTQYF
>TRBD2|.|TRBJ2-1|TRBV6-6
TGTGCCAGCAGTTACCTAGCGGGGAGTTTAGATGAGCAGTTCTTC
CASSYLAGSLDEQFF
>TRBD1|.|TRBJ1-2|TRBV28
TGTGCCAGCAGCCCCGCCGGGAGCAGGGGGAACTATGGCTACACCTTC
CASSPAGSRGNYGYTF
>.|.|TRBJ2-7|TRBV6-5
TGTGCCAGCAGTTCCACGACTCGTGGGTACGAGCAGTACTTC
CASSSTTRGYEQYF
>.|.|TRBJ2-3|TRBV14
TGTGCCAGCAGCCAAAATCTAGTAGATACGCAGTATTTT
CASSQNLVDTQYF
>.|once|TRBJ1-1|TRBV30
TGTGCCTGGAGTGTAAAAGGACTCCTTAACTTTAACACTGAAGCTTTCTTT
CAWSVKGLLNFNTEAFF
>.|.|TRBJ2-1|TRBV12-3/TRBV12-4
TGTGCCAGCAGTCGAGACAGATACAATGAGCAGTTCTTC
CASSRDRYNEQFF
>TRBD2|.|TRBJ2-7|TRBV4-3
TGCGCCAGCAGCCAAGTACTAGCGGGGGGATCCTACGAGCAGTACTTC
CASSQVLAGGSYEQYF
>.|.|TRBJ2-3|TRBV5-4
TGTGCCAGCAGCTCCGAGGCCCGCGATACGCAGTATTTT
CASSSEARDTQYF
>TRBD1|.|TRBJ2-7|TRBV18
TGTGCCAGCTCACTCGAAGAGACAGGGCAATTCTCCTACGAGCAGTACTTC
CASSLEETGQFSYEQYF
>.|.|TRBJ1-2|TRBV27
TGTGCCAGCAGTTTTAGGGACCCCGGGAGGTATGGCTACACCTTC
CASSFRDPGRYGYTF
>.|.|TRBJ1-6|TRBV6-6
TGTGCCAGCAGCGGACAGTCGAATTCACCCCTCCACTTT
CASSGQSNSPLHF
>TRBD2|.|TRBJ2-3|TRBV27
TGTGCCAGCAGTTCCCCCGTAGCGGGAGGGAGCACAGATACGCAGTATTTT
CASSSPVAGGSTDTQYF
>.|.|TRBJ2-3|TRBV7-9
TGTGCCAGCAGCCCCCCCGGCACTACGTTGGATACGCAGTATTTT
CASSPPGTTLDTQYF
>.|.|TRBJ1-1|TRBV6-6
TGTGCCAGCAGTTACGCAGGGGCAACTGAAGCTTTCTTT
CASSYAGATEAFF
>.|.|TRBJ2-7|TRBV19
TGTGCCAGTAGTTTAGCTCGCGGGTTCTCCTACGAGCAGTACTTC
CASSLARGFSYEQYF
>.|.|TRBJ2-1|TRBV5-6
TGTGCCAGCAGCCCCCTCGGCGGGTTCCCTAGCTCCTACAATGAGCAGTTCTTC
CASSPLGGFPSSYNEQFF
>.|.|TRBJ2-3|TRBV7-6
TGTGCCAGCAGCCGGGATACGCAGTATTTT
CASSRDTQYF
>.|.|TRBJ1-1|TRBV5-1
TGCGCCAGCAGACTGTCGGGTATGCACACTGAAGCTTTCTTT
CASRLSGMHTEAFF
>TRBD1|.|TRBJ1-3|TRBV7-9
TGTGCCAGCAGCTTCAAGACAGGGACTGGAAACACCATATATTTT
CASSFKTGTGNTIYF
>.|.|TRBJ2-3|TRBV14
TGTGCCAGCAGCGTAACCGGCGGTACGCAGTATTTT
CASSVTGGTQYF
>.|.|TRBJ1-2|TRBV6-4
TGTGCCAGCAGTGACTCCGAGGGTTATTATGGCTACACCTTC
CASSDSEGYYGYTF
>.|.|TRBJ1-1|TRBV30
TGTGCCTGGAGTGAATTTCGGGGGACCCTTGAAGCTTTCTTT
CAWSEFRGTLEAFF
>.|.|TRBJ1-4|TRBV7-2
TGTGCCAGCAGCTCCCGGGGGAGCGAAAAACTGTTTTTT
CASSSRGSEKLFF
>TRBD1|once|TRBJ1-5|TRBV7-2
TGTGCCAGCAGTGGGACAGGGGCGCCTCCCCAGCATTTT
CASSGTGAPPQHF
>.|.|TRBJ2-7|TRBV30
TGTGCCTGGAGCCTCCACGAGCAGTACTTC
CAWSLHEQYF
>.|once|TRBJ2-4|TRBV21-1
TGTGCCAGCAGCAAAATCAGTCCCAAGGCAGGGGATATCAAAAACATTCAGTACTTC
CASSKISPKAGDIKNIQYF
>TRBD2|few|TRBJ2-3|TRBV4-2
TGTGCCAGCAGCCTAAGCGGGGGGGGCACAGATACGCAGTATTTT
CASSLSGGGTDTQYF
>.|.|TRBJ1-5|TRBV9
TGTGCCAGCAGCGTTACAGACAATAGCAATCAGCCCCAGCATTTT
CASSVTDNSNQPQHF